This TCR beta chain was sequenced for a study of shared clonotypes between healthy human individuals (dated by TCRdb to about 2020). Looking at the study overall: The cohort comprised a couple of women and a few men aged 18 to 49 years. Per donor, three plates each were used for CD4 naive and CD4 memory, two for CD8 naive, and one for CD8 memory. Blood TCR repertoires of five healthy adults were deeply sequenced to estimate repertoire size and the extent of clonotype sharing between individuals. To increase sequencing depth and limit assay-specific biases, TCR repertoire library preparation and sequencing were carried out by different laboratories using diverse techniques. Per donor, leukapheresis produced somewhere between about 0.94 and 8.9 billion PBMCs. The investigation overall reported the following: Higher generation probabilities were observed for clonotypes shared by all four sorted-subset donors than for non-shared clonotypes. Even with the large sequencing depth, rarefaction of the sorted-subset datasets indicated that sequencing was incomplete. Pairwise subsampling indicated that sequencing depth was expected to affect the degree of clonotype sharing among donors. Larger estimated clonotype richness was generally found for naive subsets than for memory subsets. Sharing across a handful of donors was observed for approximately 5% of naive CD4, under 4% of naive CD8, 2% to 2.5% of memory CD4, and around 0.44% of memory CD8 clonotypes. The small number of donors limited the genetic and exposure-history diversity represented. Sampling was limited to blood, and TCR repertoires in tissue likely differ from TCR repertoires in blood.

Donors were healthy HIV-negative adults with no recently reported acute infections or vaccinations. Every donor was a Caucasian adult living in Nashville, Tennessee, USA. CD4+ T cells were enriched by magnetic negative selection; naive cells were then positively selected on CD45RA, and the negative fraction formed the memory subset. Blood was obtained by leukapheresis, after which PBMCs were separated by Ficoll-Histopaque density gradient centrifugation and cryopreserved in liquid nitrogen vapor phase. Analytical flow cytometry was used to check the purity and quantity of every magnetically sorted T cell population. Genomic DNA was isolated from every sorted fraction and measured by UV absorbance on a Nanodrop 2000c. With respect to this clone: Its binding antigen is unknown. Qualities for individual bases were not recorded, and no much larger clone is one base off.

Using the deep immunoSEQ assay, multiplex PCR amplified TCR CDR3 regions from genomic DNA. Extracted genomic DNA from each cell subset was distributed evenly across all wells of several immunoSEQ 96-well plates, and each plate was treated as a replicate. Each replicate PCR for sorted subsets received around 0.2 ug genomic DNA, equal to roughly 29,000 T cell genomes. Purified libraries were measured with a Qubit 3.0 fluorometer, size-checked on a Bioanalyzer 2100, and measured again with the KAPA Library Quantification kit. Each immunoSEQ 96-well plate was sequenced on its own single-read 150-cycle Illumina NextSeq 550 flow cell. The authors' pipeline ran thus. Because the immunoSEQ output held only junctional sequences and lacked quality scores, the filtering could not match the filtering applied to full-length reads. Sequences were annotated with PyIR, a Python wrapper for IgBLAST v1.9, and V/J genes and CDR3 were assigned using IMGT germline references. Any read was removed if the V/J assignment was weak (E-value above 1e-6), the CDR3 was missing, or the read contained stop codons, out-of-frame junctions, or ambiguous translated residues. V3J clonotypes were defined as sequences sharing the same inferred V gene, J gene, and CDR3 amino acid sequence. To compute the percentage overlap between repertoires, the number of shared unique clonotypes was divided by the size of the smaller repertoire. RTK rarefaction, the Chao1 estimator, and Recon v2.1 estimates of unobserved clonotypes were used to assess repertoire richness. Generation probabilities for all TCRbeta clonotypes obtained by the gDNA method from a few donors were computed using OLGA. TCRdb stores this immuneACCESS table with in-frame sequences only. Part of the clones is absent; in the studies checked, under half of the shortfall reflects unresolved V genes, and no reason is known for the rest. V and J calls and clone size are those listed in that table; D and trimming were worked out from the DNA. The sample has some 2,000,000 clones on record, 90% to 97% of them singletons. Around 0.13% of the sample is taken by the ten largest.

At the junction V is shortened by 4 bases and J by 5 bases, with 11 bases in between. Taken from cysteine to phenylalanine, the CDR3 has 13 residues. The only DNA kept is the CDR3, 39 bases in frame from the first base. According to the germline V gene, CDR1 reads MNHNS and CDR2 reads SASEGT. The sequenced sample consisted of naive CD4+ T cells sorted from blood. The intended sense of this specimen's cell subset or site label: CD45RA+ positively selected. The chain was built from TRBV6-1 and TRBJ2-5; the D gene is not confidently resolved. The receptor's source is a man in his late teens or twenties in good health. The nucleotide sequence is given as TGTGCCAGCAGTGCCCAGGTACAGGAGACCCAGTACTTC. It codes for CASSAQVQETQYF.